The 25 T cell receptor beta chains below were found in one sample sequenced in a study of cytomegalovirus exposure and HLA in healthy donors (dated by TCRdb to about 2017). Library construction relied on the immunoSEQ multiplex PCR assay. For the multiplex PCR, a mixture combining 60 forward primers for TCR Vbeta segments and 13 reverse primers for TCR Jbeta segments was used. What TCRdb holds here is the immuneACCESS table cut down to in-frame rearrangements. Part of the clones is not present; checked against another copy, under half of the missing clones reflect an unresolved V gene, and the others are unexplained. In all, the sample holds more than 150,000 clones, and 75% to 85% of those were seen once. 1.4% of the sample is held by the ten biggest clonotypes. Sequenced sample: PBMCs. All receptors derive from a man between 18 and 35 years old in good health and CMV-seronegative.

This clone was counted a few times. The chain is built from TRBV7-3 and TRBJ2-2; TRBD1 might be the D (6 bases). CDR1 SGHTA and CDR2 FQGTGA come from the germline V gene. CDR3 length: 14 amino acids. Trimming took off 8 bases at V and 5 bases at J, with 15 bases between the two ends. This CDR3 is CASLRERGTGELFF. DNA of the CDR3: TGTGCCAGCTTAAGGGAGAGGGGGACCGGGGAGCTGTTTTTT.

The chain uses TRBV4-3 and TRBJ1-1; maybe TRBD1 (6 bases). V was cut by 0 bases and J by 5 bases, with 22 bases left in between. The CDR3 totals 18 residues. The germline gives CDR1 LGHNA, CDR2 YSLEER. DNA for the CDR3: TGCGCCAGCAGCCAAGAAAGGGGGGGTAAAGGGTCGGATACTGAAGCTTTCTTT. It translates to CASSQERGGKGSDTEAFF.

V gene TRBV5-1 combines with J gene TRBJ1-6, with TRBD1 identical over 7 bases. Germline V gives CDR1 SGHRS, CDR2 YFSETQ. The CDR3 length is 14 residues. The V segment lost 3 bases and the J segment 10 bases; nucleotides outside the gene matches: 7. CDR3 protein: CASSSDRVGSPLHF. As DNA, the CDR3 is TGCGCCAGCAGCTCAGACAGGGTAGGGTCACCCCTCCACTTT.

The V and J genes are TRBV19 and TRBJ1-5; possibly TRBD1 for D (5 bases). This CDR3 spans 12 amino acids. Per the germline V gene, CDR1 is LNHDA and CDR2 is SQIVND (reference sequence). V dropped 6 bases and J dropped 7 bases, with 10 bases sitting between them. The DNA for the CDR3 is TGTGCCAGTAGGGCCGGGGGACAGCCCCAGCATTTT. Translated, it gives CASRAGGQPQHF.

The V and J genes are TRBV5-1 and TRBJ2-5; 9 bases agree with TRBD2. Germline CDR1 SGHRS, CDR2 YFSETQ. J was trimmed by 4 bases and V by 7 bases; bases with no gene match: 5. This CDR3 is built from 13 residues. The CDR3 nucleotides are TGCGCCAGCGCTAGCGGGATTGGAGAGACCCAGTACTTC. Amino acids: CASASGIGETQYF. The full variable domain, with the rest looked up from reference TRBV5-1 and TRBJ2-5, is KAGVTQTPRYLIKTRGQQVTLSCSPISGHRSVSWYQQTPGQGLQFLFEYFSETQRNKGNFPGRFSGRQFSNSRSEMNVSTLELGDSALYLCASASGIGETQYFGPGTRLLVL.

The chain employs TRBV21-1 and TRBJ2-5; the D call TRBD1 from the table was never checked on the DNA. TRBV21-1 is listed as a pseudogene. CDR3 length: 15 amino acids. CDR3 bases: TGTGCCAGCAGCAAGGGCCGACAGGGCCGGGTGGCCCAGTACTTC. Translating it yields CASSKGRQGRVAQYF.

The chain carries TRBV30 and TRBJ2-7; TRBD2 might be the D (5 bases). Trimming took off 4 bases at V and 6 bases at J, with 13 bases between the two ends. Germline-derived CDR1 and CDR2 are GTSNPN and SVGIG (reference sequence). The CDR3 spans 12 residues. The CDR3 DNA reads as TGTGCCTGGAATGGAGGCTCCCGCGAGCAGTACTTC. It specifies CAWNGGSREQYF.

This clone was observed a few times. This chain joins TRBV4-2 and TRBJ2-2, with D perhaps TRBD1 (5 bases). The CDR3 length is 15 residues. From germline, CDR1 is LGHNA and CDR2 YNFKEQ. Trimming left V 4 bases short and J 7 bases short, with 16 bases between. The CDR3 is CASSPQGAANGELFF. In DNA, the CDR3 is TGTGCCAGCAGCCCACAAGGGGCGGCGAACGGGGAGCTGTTTTTT.

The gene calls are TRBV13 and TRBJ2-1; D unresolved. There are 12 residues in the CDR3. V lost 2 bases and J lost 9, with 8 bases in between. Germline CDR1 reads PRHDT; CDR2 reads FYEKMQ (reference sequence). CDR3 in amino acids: CASSLLGTEQFF. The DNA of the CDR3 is TGTGCCAGCAGCTTACTAGGTACTGAGCAGTTCTTC.

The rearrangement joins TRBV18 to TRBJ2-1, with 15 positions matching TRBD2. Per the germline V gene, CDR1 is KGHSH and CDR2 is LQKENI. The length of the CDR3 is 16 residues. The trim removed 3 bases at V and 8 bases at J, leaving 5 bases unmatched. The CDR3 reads CASSPWTSGGADEQFF. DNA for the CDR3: TGTGCCAGCTCACCCTGGACTAGCGGGGGGGCCGATGAGCAGTTCTTC.

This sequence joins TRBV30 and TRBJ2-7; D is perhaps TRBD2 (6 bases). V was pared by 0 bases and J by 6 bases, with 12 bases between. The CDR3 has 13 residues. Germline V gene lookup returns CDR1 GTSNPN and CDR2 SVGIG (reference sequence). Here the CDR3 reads CAWSVLAGSEQYF. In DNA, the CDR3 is TGTGCCTGGAGTGTACTGGCGGGAAGCGAGCAGTACTTC. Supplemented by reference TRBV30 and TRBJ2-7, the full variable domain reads SQTIHQWPATLVQPVGSPLSLECTVEGTSNPNLYWYRQAAGRGLQLLFYSVGIGQISSEVPQNLSASRPQDRQFILSSKKLLLSDSGFYLCAWSVLAGSEQYFGPGTRLTVT.

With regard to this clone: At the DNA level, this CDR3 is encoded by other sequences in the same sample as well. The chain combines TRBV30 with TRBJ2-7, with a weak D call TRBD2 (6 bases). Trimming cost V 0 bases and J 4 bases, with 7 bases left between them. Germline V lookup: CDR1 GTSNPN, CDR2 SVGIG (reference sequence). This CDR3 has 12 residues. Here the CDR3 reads CAWSVRGYEQYF. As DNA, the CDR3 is TGTGCCTGGAGTGTTCGGGGGTACGAGCAGTACTTC.

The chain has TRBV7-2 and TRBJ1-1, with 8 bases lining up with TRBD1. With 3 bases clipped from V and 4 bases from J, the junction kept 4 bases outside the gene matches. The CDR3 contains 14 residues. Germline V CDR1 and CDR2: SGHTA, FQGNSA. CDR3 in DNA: TGTGCCAGCAGCTTCCGGACAGGGACCACTGAAGCTTTCTTT. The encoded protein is CASSFRTGTTEAFF.

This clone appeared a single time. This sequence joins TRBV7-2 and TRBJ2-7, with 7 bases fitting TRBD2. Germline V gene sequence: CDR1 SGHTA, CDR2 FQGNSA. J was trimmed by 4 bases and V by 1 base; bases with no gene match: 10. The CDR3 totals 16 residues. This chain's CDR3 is CASSLGSLAGAYEQYF. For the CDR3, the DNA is TGTGCCAGCAGCTTAGGCTCTCTGGCGGGAGCTTACGAGCAGTACTTC. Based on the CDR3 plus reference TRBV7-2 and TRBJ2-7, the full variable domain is GAGVSQSPSNKVTEKGKDVELRCDPISGHTALYWYRQSLGQGLEFLIYFQGNSAPDKSGLPSDRFSAERTGGSVSTLTIQRTQQEDSAVYLCASSLGSLAGAYEQYFGPGTRLTVT.

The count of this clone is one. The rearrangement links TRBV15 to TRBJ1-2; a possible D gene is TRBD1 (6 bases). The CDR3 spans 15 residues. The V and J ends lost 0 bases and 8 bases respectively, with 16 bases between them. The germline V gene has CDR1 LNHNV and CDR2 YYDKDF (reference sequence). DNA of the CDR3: TGTGCCACCAGCAGAGATTCAGTGGGGGCGTGGGGCTACACCTTC. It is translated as CATSRDSVGAWGYTF.

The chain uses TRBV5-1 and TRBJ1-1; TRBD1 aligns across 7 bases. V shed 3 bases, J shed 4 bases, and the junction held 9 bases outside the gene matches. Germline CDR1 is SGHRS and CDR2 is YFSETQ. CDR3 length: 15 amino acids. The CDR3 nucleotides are TGCGCCAGCAGCTCAGACTTTACAGGGGCCACTGAAGCTTTCTTT. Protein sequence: CASSSDFTGATEAFF.

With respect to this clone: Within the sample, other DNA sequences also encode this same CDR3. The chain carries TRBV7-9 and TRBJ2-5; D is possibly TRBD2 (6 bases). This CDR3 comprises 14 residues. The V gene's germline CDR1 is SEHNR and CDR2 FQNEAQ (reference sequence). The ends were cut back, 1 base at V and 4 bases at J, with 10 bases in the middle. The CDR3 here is CASSLVRGAETQYF. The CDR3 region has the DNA TGTGCCAGCAGCTTAGTGCGGGGTGCAGAGACCCAGTACTTC.

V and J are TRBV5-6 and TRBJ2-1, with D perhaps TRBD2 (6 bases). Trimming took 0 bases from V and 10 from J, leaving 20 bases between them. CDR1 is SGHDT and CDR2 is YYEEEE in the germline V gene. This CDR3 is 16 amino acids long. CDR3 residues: CASSLGPLGSEREQFF. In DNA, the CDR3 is TGTGCCAGCAGCTTGGGGCCACTCGGGAGTGAGAGGGAGCAGTTCTTC.

DNA of the CDR3: TGTGCCAGCAGGGACGGGATGAGCTCCTATAATTCACCCCTCCACTTT. Amino acid sequence: CASRDGMSSYNSPLHF. The chain is built from TRBV2 and TRBJ1-6; D is uncertain. Trimming stripped 6 bases from V and 0 bases from J, with 12 bases between. Germline V CDR1 and CDR2: SNHLY, FYNNEI. The CDR3 runs 16 residues.

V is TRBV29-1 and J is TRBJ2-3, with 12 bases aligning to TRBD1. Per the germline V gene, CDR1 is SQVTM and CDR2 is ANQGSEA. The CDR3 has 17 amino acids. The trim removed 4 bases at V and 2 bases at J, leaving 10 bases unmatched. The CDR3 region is CSVVGDRGPGNTDTQYF. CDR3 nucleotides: TGCAGCGTTGTTGGGGACAGGGGGCCGGGAAACACAGATACGCAGTATTTT.

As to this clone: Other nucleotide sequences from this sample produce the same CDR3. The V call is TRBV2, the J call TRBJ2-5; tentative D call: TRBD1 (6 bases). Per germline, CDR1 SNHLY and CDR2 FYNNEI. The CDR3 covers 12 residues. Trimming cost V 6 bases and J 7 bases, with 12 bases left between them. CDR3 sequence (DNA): TGTGCCAGCAGCGCGGACAGACGGACCCAGTACTTC. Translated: CASSADRRTQYF.

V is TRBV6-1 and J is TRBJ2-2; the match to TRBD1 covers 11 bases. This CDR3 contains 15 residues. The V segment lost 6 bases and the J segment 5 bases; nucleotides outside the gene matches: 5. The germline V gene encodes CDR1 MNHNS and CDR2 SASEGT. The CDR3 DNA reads TGTGCCAGCAGAAGGGACAGGGGGTCTACCGGGGAGCTGTTTTTT. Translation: CASRRDRGSTGELFF.

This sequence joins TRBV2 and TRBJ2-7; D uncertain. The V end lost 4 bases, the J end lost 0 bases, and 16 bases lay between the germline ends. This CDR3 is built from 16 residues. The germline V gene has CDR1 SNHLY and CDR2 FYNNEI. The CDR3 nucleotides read TGTGCCAGCAGTGCCCAGACTTTGGCGCTCTCCTACGAGCAGTACTTC. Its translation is CASSAQTLALSYEQYF.

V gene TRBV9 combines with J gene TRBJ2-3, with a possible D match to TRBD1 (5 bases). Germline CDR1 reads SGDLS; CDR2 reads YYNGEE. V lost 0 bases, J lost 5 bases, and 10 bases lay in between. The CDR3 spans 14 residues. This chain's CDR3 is CASSVEQGRDTQYF. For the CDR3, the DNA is TGTGCCAGCAGCGTAGAGCAGGGCCGAGATACGCAGTATTTT.

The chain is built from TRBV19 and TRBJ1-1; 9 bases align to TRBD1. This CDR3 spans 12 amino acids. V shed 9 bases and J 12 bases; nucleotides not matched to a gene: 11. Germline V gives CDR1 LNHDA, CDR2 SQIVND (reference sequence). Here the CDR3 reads CASTGGARLSFF. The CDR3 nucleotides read TGTGCCAGCACAGGGGGCGCGAGGTTATCTTTCTTT.